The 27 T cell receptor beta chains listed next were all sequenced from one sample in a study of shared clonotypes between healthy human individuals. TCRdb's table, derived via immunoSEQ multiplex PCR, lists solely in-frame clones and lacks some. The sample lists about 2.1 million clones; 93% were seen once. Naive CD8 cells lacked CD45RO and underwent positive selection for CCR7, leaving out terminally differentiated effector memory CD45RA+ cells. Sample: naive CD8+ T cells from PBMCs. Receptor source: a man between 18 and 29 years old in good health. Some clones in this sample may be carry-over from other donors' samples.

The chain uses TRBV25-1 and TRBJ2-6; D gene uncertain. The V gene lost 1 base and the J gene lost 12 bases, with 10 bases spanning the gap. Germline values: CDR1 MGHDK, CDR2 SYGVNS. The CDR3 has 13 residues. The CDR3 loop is CASSEFGSRVLTF. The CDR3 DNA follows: TGTGCCAGCAGTGAATTTGGTTCCCGCGTCCTGACTTTC.

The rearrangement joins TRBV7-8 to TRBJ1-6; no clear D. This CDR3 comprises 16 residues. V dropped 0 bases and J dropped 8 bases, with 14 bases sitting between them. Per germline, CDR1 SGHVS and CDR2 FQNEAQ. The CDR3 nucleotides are TGTGCCAGCAGCTTAGCGCGGTATTCTGTTCATTCACCCCTCCACTTT. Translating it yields CASSLARYSVHSPLHF.

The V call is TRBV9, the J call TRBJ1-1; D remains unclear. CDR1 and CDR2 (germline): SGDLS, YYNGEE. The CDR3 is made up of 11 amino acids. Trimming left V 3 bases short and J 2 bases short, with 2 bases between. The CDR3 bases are TGTGCCAGCAGCGATAACACTGAAGCTTTCTTT. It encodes CASSDNTEAFF.

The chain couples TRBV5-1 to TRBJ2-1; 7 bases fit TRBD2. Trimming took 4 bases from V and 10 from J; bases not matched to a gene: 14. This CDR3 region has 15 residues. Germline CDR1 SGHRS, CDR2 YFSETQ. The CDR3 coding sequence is TGCGCCAGCAGCACCGGGACTAATGAATTAGGGGAGCAGTTCTTC. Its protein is CASSTGTNELGEQFF.

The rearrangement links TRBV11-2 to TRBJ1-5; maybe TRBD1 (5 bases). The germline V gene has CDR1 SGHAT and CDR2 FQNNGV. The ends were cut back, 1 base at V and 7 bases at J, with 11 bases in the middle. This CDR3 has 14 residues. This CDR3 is CASSLAMWGQPQHF. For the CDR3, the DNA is TGTGCCAGCAGCTTAGCGATGTGGGGGCAGCCCCAGCATTTT.

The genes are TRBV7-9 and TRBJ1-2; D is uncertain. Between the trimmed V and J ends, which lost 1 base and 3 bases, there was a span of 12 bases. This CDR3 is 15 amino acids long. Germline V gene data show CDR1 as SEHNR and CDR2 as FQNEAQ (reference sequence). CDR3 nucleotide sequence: TGTGCCAGCAGCTTAGTGAGGAGGAGGGACTATGGCTACACCTTC. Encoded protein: CASSLVRRRDYGYTF.

CDR3 region: CSVEVPLSTDTQYF. In nucleotides, the CDR3 is TGCAGCGTTGAAGTCCCACTTAGCACAGATACGCAGTATTTT. The gene calls are TRBV29-1 and TRBJ2-3, with D unclear. The germline gives CDR1 SQVTM, CDR2 ANQGSEA. With 1 base removed from V and 0 bases from J, the gap between germline ends came to 8 bases. The CDR3 spans 14 residues.

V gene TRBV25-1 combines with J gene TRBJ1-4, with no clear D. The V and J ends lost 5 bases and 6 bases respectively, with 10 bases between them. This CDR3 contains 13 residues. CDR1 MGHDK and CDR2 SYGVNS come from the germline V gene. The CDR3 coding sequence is TGTGCCAGCAGTCGAGGGCTAGATGAAAAACTGTTTTTT. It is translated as CASSRGLDEKLFF.

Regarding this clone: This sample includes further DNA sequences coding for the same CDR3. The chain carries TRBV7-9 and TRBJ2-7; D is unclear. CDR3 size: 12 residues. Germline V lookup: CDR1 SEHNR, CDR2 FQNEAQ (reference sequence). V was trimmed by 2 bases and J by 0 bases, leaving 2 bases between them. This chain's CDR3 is CASSLTSYEQYF. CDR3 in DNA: TGTGCCAGCAGCTTAACCTCCTACGAGCAGTACTTC.

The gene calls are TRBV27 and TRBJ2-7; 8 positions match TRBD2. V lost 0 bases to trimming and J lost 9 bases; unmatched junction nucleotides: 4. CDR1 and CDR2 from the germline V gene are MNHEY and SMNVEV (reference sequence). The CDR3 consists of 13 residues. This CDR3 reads CASSLSAGGLQYF. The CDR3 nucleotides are TGTGCCAGCAGTTTATCCGCGGGGGGATTGCAGTACTTC.

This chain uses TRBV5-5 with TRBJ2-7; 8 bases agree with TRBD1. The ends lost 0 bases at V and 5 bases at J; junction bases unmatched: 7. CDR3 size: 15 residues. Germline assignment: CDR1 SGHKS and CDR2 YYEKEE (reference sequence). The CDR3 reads CASSLDRQGIHEQYF. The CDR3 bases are TGTGCCAGCAGCTTGGATCGACAGGGGATCCACGAGCAGTACTTC. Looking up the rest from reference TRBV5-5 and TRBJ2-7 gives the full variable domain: DAGVTQSPTHLIKTRGQQVTLRCSPISGHKSVSWYQQVLGQGPQFIFQYYEKEERGRGNFPDRFSARQFPNYSSELNVNALLLGDSALYLCASSLDRQGIHEQYFGPGTRLTVT.

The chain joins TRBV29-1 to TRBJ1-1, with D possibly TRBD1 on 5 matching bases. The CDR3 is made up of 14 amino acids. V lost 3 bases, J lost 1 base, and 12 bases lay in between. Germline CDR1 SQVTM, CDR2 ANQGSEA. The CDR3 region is CSVDMAGRNTEAFF. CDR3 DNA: TGCAGCGTTGATATGGCAGGGAGGAACACTGAAGCTTTCTTT.

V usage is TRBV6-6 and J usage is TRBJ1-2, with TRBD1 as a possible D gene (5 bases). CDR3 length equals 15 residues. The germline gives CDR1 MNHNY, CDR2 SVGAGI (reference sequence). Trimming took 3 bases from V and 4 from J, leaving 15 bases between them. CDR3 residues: CASSYERRGGYGYTF. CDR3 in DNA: TGTGCCAGCAGTTATGAGAGGAGGGGCGGCTATGGCTACACCTTC.

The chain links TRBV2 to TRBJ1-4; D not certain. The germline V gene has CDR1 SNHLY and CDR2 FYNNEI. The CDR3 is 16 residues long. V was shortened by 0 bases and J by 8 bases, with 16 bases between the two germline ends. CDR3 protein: CASSEALEGSGEKLFF. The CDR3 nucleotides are TGTGCCAGCAGTGAAGCATTAGAGGGAAGTGGAGAAAAACTGTTTTTT.

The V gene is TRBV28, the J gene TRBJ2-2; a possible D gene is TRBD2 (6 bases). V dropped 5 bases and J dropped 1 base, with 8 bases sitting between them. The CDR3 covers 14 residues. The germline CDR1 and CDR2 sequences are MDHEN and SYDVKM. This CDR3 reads CASSRGGNTGELFF. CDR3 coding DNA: TGTGCCAGCAGTAGGGGAGGGAACACCGGGGAGCTGTTTTTT.

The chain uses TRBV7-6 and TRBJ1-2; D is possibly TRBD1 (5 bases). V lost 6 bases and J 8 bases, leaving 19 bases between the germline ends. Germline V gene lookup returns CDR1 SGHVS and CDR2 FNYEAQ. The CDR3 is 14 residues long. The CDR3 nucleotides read TGTGCCAGCAGACCCGGACACGGGGGGGAAGGCTACACCTTC. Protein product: CASRPGHGGEGYTF.

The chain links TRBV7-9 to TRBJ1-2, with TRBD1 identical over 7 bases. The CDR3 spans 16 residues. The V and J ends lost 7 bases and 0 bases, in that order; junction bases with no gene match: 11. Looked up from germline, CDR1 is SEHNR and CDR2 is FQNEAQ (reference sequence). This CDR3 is CASTPVGTASNYGYTF. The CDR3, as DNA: TGTGCCAGCACCCCTGTTGGGACAGCATCTAACTATGGCTACACCTTC. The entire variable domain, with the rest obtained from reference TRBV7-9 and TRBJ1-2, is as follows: DTGVSQNPRHKITKRGQNVTFRCDPISEHNRLYWYRQTLGQGPEFLTYFQNEAQLEKSRLLSDRFSAERPKGSFSTLEIQRTEQGDSAMYLCASTPVGTASNYGYTFGSGTRLTVV.

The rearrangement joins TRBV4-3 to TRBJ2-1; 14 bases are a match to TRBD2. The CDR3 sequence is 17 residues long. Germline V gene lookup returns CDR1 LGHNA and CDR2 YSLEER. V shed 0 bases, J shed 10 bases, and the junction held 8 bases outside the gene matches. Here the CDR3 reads CASSQETTSGRAREQFF. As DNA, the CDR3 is TGCGCCAGCAGCCAAGAGACGACTAGCGGGAGGGCCAGGGAGCAGTTCTTC.

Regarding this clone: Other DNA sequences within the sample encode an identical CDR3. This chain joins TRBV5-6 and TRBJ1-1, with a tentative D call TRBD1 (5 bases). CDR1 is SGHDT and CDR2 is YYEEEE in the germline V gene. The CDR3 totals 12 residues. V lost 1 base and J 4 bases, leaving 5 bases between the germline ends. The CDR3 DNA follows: TGTGCCAGCAGCTTGACAGGCACTGAAGCTTTCTTT. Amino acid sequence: CASSLTGTEAFF.

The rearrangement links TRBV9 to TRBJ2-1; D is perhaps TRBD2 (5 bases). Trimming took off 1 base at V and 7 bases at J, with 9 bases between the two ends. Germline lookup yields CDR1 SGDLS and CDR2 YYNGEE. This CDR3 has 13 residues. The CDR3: CASSVSPGNEQFF. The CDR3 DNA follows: TGTGCCAGCAGCGTATCACCGGGGAATGAGCAGTTCTTC.

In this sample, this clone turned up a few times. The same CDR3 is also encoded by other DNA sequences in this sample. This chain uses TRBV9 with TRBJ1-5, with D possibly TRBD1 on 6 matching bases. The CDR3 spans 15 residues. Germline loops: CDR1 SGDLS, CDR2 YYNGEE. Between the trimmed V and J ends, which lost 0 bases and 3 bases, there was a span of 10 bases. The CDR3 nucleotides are TGTGCCAGCAGCGTAGGGACAGAAAACAATCAGCCCCAGCATTTT. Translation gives CASSVGTENNQPQHF.

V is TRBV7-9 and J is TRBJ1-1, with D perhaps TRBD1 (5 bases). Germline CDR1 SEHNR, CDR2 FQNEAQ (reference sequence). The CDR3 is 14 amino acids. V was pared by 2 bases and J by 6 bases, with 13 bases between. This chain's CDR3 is CASSLIFSRAEAFF. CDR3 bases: TGTGCCAGCAGCTTAATCTTCTCCAGGGCTGAAGCTTTCTTT. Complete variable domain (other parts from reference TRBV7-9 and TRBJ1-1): DTGVSQNPRHKITKRGQNVTFRCDPISEHNRLYWYRQTLGQGPEFLTYFQNEAQLEKSRLLSDRFSAERPKGSFSTLEIQRTEQGDSAMYLCASSLIFSRAEAFFGQGTRLTVV.

The CDR3 here is CATRDWTGGLSFTDTQYF. CDR3 nucleotides: TGTGCCACCAGGGACTGGACAGGGGGCCTTTCCTTCACAGATACGCAGTATTTT. This sequence joins TRBV15 and TRBJ2-3; 11 bases are shared with TRBD1. The CDR3 has 18 residues. Germline trimming cut 6 bases from V and 2 bases from J; bases unmatched to any gene: 13. Germline CDR1 is LNHNV and CDR2 is YYDKDF (reference sequence). Combining the CDR3 with reference TRBV15 and TRBJ2-3 gives the whole variable domain DAMVIQNPRYQVTQFGKPVTLSCSQTLNHNVMYWYQQKSSQAPKLLFHYYDKDFNNEADTPDNFQSRRPNTSFCFLDIRSPGLGDTAMYLCATRDWTGGLSFTDTQYFGPGTRLTVL.

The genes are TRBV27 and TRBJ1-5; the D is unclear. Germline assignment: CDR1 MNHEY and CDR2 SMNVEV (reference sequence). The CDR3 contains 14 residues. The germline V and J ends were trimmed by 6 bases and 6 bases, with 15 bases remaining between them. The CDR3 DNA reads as TGTGCCAGCAGCGAACACGGATCCAGTCAGCCCCAGCATTTT. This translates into CASSEHGSSQPQHF.

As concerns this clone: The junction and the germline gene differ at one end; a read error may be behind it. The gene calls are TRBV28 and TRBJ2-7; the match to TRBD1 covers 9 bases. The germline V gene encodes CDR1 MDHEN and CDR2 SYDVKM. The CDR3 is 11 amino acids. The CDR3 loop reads CASSFRGTGSF. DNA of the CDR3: TGTGCCAGCAGTTTTAGGGGGACAGGGAGCTTC.

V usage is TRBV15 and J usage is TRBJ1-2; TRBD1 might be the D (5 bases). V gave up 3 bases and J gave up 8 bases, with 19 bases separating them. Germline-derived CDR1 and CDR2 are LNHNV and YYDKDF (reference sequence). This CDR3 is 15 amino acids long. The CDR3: CATSRFLGGSDGYTF. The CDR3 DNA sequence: TGTGCCACCAGCAGGTTTTTGGGGGGTTCGGACGGCTACACCTTC.

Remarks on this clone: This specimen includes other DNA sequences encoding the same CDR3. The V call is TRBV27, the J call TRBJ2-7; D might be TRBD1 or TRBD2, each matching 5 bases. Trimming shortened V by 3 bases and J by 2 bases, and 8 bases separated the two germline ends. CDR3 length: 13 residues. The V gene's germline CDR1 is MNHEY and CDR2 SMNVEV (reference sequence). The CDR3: CASSFGTPYEQYF. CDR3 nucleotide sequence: TGTGCCAGCAGTTTCGGGACCCCCTACGAGCAGTACTTC.